The 25 T cell receptor beta chains below come from one sample, sequenced in a study of molecular identifiers for immune sequencing clone quantification. A single record per CDR3 protein comes from TCRdb applying MiXCR to the PCR reads. The table includes 460,000 or so distinct CDR3 sequences, roughly 26% detected once. Material for sequencing was naive CD8+ T cells from blood, with Jurkat cell RNA spiked in. Subset indicated: FACS-sorted CD8+CD4-CCR7+CD45RA+ naive T cells. The receptors stem from a human donor in good health. Some libraries in this study had Jurkat cell RNA spiked in.

This clonotype was counted at least ten times. V usage is TRBV4-1 and J usage is TRBJ2-3; D ambiguous. V lost 5 bases to trimming and J lost 2 bases, with 5 bases between them. The CDR3 is 12 residues long. The germline V gene encodes CDR1 MGHRA and CDR2 YSYEKL. The CDR3 reads CASSSVTDTQYF. CDR3 nucleotides: TGCGCCAGCAGCTCGGTCACAGATACGCAGTATTTT.

This clonotype was picked up many times. The chain combines TRBV2 with TRBJ1-1; possibly TRBD1 for D (5 bases). Germline loops: CDR1 SNHLY, CDR2 FYNNEI. The CDR3 covers 13 residues. The V end was cut by 7 bases, the J end by 6 bases, with 15 bases between. In nucleotides, the CDR3 is TGTGCCAGCAAAGATACAGGAGGGCCTGAAGCTTTCTTT. Amino acid sequence: CASKDTGGPEAFF. Combining the CDR3 with reference TRBV2 and TRBJ1-1 gives the whole variable domain EPEVTQTPSHQVTQMGQEVILRCVPISNHLYFYWYRQILGQKVEFLVSFYNNEISEKSEIFDDQFSVERPDGSNFTLKIRSTKLEDSAMYFCASKDTGGPEAFFGQGTRLTVV.

This clonotype showed up many times. The chain couples TRBV11-2 to TRBJ2-1; TRBD1 aligns across 8 bases. Germline values: CDR1 SGHAT, CDR2 FQNNGV. V lost 4 bases, J lost 4 bases, and 3 bases stayed unmatched. This CDR3 region has 14 residues. The CDR3 nucleotides read TGTGCCAGCAGCTCGGGACAGGTATACAATGAGCAGTTCTTC. This sequence encodes CASSSGQVYNEQFF.

This clonotype occurred a few times. This chain uses TRBV27 with TRBJ1-1; 8 bases agree with TRBD1. Germline CDR1 and CDR2: MNHEY and SMNVEV (reference sequence). The CDR3 length is 13 residues. Unmatched junction bases numbered 3, after V lost 5 bases and J lost 4 bases. The CDR3: CASSEGQGTEAFF. The CDR3 nucleotides read TGTGCCAGCAGTGAAGGACAGGGCACTGAAGCTTTCTTT.

Note on this clonotype: A much larger clone differs from this one at a single base, so this may be a read error. The rearrangement links TRBV4-3 to TRBJ2-1, with D possibly being TRBD1 (5 bases). CDR3 length equals 15 residues. Per the germline V gene, CDR1 is LGHNA and CDR2 is YSLEER. The DNA of the CDR3 is TGCGCCAGCAGCCAAGACAGGGAAGCCTACTATGAGCAGTTCTTC. Residues: CASSQDREAYYEQFF.

On this clonotype itself: Given a much more abundant clone one base away, this may be a read error. This rearrangement joins TRBV5-3 to TRBJ1-5; D is undetermined. TRBV5-3 counts as an open reading frame of uncertain function. The CDR3 runs to 13 residues. Trimming stripped 8 bases from V and 4 bases from J, with 13 bases between. The CDR3 DNA is TGTGCCAGCGGCTTGGTAGAAAATCAGCCCCAGCATTTT. It yields the protein CASGLVENQPQHF.

This clonotype was observed at least ten times. V gene TRBV6-6 combines with J gene TRBJ1-5; 7 nucleotides match TRBD1. J lost 4 bases, V lost 6 bases, and 9 bases had no gene match. CDR3 length: 15 residues. The V gene's germline CDR1 is MNHNY and CDR2 SVGAGI (reference sequence). CDR3 DNA: TGTGCCAGCAGACCTGACAGGGACGCGAATCAGCCCCAGCATTTT. Translated, it gives CASRPDRDANQPQHF.

CDR3 DNA sequence: TGTGCCAGCAGCTTAGCCGGGGGTAACGCTGAAGCTTTCTTT. Translation gives CASSLAGGNAEAFF. V and J are TRBV7-9 and TRBJ1-1; maybe TRBD1 (5 bases). V was clipped by 0 bases and J by 6 bases, with 11 bases between them. Germline CDR1 reads SEHNR; CDR2 reads FQNEAQ (reference sequence). The CDR3 has 14 residues.

Many counts were recorded for this clonotype. The CDR3 here is CASSLVGVPEGTGELFF. CDR3 bases: TGTGCCAGCAGCTTAGTCGGTGTGCCCGAGGGGACCGGGGAGCTGTTTTTT. The V and J genes are TRBV7-9 and TRBJ2-2; D tentatively fits TRBD1 or TRBD2 (5 bases each). The V and J ends lost 1 base and 5 bases respectively, with 17 bases between them. CDR1 and CDR2 (germline): SEHNR, FQNEAQ (reference sequence). The CDR3 extends over 17 amino acids.

The chain recombines TRBV13 with TRBJ2-7, with 7 bases lining up with TRBD1. Germline CDR1 and CDR2: PRHDT and FYEKMQ (reference sequence). There are 14 residues in the CDR3. Trimming cost V 5 bases and J 2 bases; bases outside gene matches: 6. DNA of the CDR3: TGTGCCAGCAGCAGACCGGGACAGACCTACGAGCAGTACTTC. Its protein is CASSRPGQTYEQYF.

Worth noting for this clonotype: A read error may be the cause here, since a much bigger clone is one base away. The chain has TRBV20-1 and TRBJ1-2, with 7 bases that match TRBD1. The V segment lost 1 base and the J segment 4 bases; nucleotides outside the gene matches: 15. Germline V lookup: CDR1 DFQATT, CDR2 SNEGSKA (reference sequence). The CDR3 covers 17 residues. The CDR3 here is CSARVHIGQEVSYGYTF. The DNA of the CDR3 is TGCAGTGCTAGAGTACACATTGGACAGGAAGTGTCCTATGGCTACACCTTC.

The rearrangement uses TRBV12-3 or TRBV12-4 and TRBJ2-1, with 9 bases identical to TRBD1. The trim removed 0 bases at V and 12 bases at J, leaving 6 bases unmatched. This CDR3 is built from 14 residues. CDR3 bases: TGTGCCAGCAGTTTAGCGGGACAGGGCTATGGGCAGTTCTTC. Residues: CASSLAGQGYGQFF.

In its sample, this clonotype was seen many times. This chain joins TRBV30 and TRBJ2-3, with TRBD1 matching over 8 bases. CDR3 length: 15 amino acids. J gave up 3 bases and V 0 bases, and 5 bases lay outside the gene matches. Germline-derived CDR1 and CDR2 are GTSNPN and SVGIG (reference sequence). The CDR3 DNA sequence: TGTGCCTGGAGTGTTGGACAGGGTCGAACAGATACGCAGTATTTT. Translation: CAWSVGQGRTDTQYF.

This rearrangement joins TRBV12-3 or TRBV12-4 to TRBJ2-7; 7 bases match TRBD1. CDR3 length: 16 residues. V was clipped by 2 bases and J by 6 bases; unmatched bases: 13. CDR3 loop: CASSLSRDSLTSEQYF. CDR3 sequence (DNA): TGTGCCAGCAGTTTATCCCGGGACAGTCTTACCTCCGAGCAGTACTTC.

This clonotype was seen repeatedly, ten times or more. V usage is TRBV19 and J usage is TRBJ1-5; the D is unclear. CDR3 length equals 13 residues. The ends were cut back, 8 bases at V and 4 bases at J, with 12 bases in the middle. CDR1 is LNHDA, CDR2 SQIVND, per germline (reference sequence). The chain's CDR3 is CASLGPQNQPQHF. As DNA, the CDR3 is TGTGCCAGTTTAGGGCCGCAAAATCAGCCCCAGCATTTT.

Of note for this clonotype: This clone may be a read error of a much larger clone one base away. The chain combines TRBV12-3 or TRBV12-4 with TRBJ2-2, with D possibly being TRBD2 (6 bases). The CDR3 sequence is 13 residues long. Here the CDR3 reads CAGSLGGPGELFF. The CDR3 DNA sequence: TGTGCCGGCAGTTTAGGAGGGCCCGGGGAGCTGTTTTTT.

This clonotype was observed many times. The chain is built from TRBV27 and TRBJ1-1, with D tentatively TRBD1 (5 bases). There are 13 residues in the CDR3. Germline CDR1 is MNHEY and CDR2 is SMNVEV (reference sequence). Trimming took off 5 bases at V and 6 bases at J, with 13 bases between the two ends. The CDR3 protein is CASSGQSQAEAFF. The CDR3 DNA sequence: TGTGCCAGCAGTGGACAATCTCAGGCTGAAGCTTTCTTT.

As to this clonotype: A much larger clone is a single base away; this may be a read error. The rearrangement uses TRBV4-3 and TRBJ2-7; TRBD1 aligns across 9 bases. Germline CDR1 is LGHNA and CDR2 is YSLEER. The CDR3 runs 16 residues. CDR3 in DNA: TGCGCCAGCAGCCCCGGACAGGGGCTGGGCCCCTACGAGCAGCACTTC. It is translated as CASSPGQGLGPYEQHF.

The table lists this clonotype with a few counts. The chain is built from TRBV7-9 and TRBJ2-7; D may match TRBD1 or TRBD2 (5 bases each). V lost 5 bases, J lost 6 bases, and 17 bases lay in between. The germline gives CDR1 SEHNR, CDR2 FQNEAQ (reference sequence). The CDR3 runs to 14 residues. CDR3 sequence (DNA): TGTGCCAGCAGCCCCCCCCGTGGGGGTGGCGAGCAGTACTTC. Translating it yields CASSPPRGGGEQYF. The variable domain in full, with the rest retrieved from reference TRBV7-9 and TRBJ2-7, is DTGVSQNPRHKITKRGQNVTFRCDPISEHNRLYWYRQTLGQGPEFLTYFQNEAQLEKSRLLSDRFSAERPKGSFSTLEIQRTEQGDSAMYLCASSPPRGGGEQYFGPGTRLTVT.

This clonotype was found many times. V and J are TRBV20-1 and TRBJ1-5; D not certain. Per germline, CDR1 DFQATT and CDR2 SNEGSKA (reference sequence). The germline V and J ends were trimmed by 8 bases and 0 bases, with 20 bases remaining between them. This CDR3 has 16 residues. The CDR3 protein is CSPSLGRGDSNQPQHF. CDR3 nucleotide sequence: TGCAGTCCGAGCCTTGGACGGGGAGATAGCAATCAGCCCCAGCATTTT.

Concerning this clonotype: This may stem from a read error, because a much larger clone lies one nucleotide away. The gene calls are TRBV4-3 and TRBJ2-7; either TRBD1 or TRBD2 may fit D (5 bases each). The CDR3 is 15 amino acids. Germline V gene data show CDR1 as LGHNA and CDR2 as YSLEER. In DNA form, the CDR3 reads TGCGCCAGCGGCCAACTTGTTGGGACCGCCCGCGAGCAGTACTTC. Its protein product is CASGQLVGTAREQYF.

This chain links TRBV12-1 with TRBJ1-1. TRBV12-1 is annotated as a pseudogene. There are 13 residues in the CDR3. DNA for the CDR3: TGTGCCAGCAGCTTTGAACTGAACACTGAAGCTTTCTTT. Its protein is CASSFELNTEAFF.

This clonotype was picked up a small number of times. The chain couples TRBV6-2 or TRBV6-3 to TRBJ2-7; D may correspond to TRBD1 or TRBD2 (5 bases each). Germline lookup yields CDR1 MNHEY and CDR2 SVGEGT. The CDR3 loop spans 14 amino acids. Trimming stripped 2 bases from V and 6 bases from J, with 14 bases between. The CDR3 region has the DNA TGTGCCAGCAGTTACCAGGGCTCGGGGCGCGAGCAGTACTTC. Translated, it gives CASSYQGSGREQYF.

CDR3 DNA sequence: TGCGCCAGCAGCTTGGGGCGGGACAATCCGCTGGAGCCCCAGTACTTC. Translation gives CASSLGRDNPLEPQYF. The chain joins TRBV5-1 to TRBJ2-5, with D perhaps matching TRBD1 or TRBD2 (6 bases each). V dropped 0 bases and J dropped 9 bases, with 21 bases sitting between them. Germline CDR1 is SGHRS and CDR2 is YFSETQ. CDR3 size: 16 residues.

This clonotype was seen only a few times. The chain has TRBV6-5 and TRBJ2-7; D possibly corresponds to TRBD1 (5 bases). The CDR3 runs to 14 residues. Per germline, CDR1 MNHEY and CDR2 SVGAGI. V was pared by 8 bases and J by 5 bases, with 19 bases between. CDR3 bases: TGTGCCAGCCCCTGGGGCAGTCTGGTTCACGAGCAGTACTTC. Translated, it gives CASPWGSLVHEQYF.